This T cell receptor (beta chain) was found in a study of early T cells in non-severe SARS-CoV-2 infection. Study overall: Sequenced material consisted of bulk RNA (from unsorted whole blood), and chains were unpaired. Overall study findings and caveats: Anti-spike CD8 responses were favored in VDJdb matching, and private and CD4 specificities were missed.

This clonotype showed up many times. Its target is unknown. cDNA molecules, individually, were tagged with unique molecular identifiers. Using its own MiXCR run on the 5' RACE reads, TCRdb lists one record per CDR3 protein. In the table there are tens of thousands of distinct CDR3 sequences, around 4.7% of which are singletons. Trimming removed 0 bases at V and 0 bases at J, with 9 bases between. The CDR3 sequence is 15 residues long. Germline V gives CDR1 MGHRA, CDR2 YSYEKL. Sequencing was performed on whole blood. This receptor was taken from an adult who was a healthcare worker with PCR-confirmed SARS-CoV-2 infection or an uninfected control (not recorded which). The chain recombines TRBV4-1 with TRBJ2-7, with unresolved D. The CDR3 loop is CASSQDPGPSYEQYF. For the CDR3, the DNA is TGCGCCAGCAGCCAAGATCCCGGGCCCTCCTACGAGCAGTACTTC.